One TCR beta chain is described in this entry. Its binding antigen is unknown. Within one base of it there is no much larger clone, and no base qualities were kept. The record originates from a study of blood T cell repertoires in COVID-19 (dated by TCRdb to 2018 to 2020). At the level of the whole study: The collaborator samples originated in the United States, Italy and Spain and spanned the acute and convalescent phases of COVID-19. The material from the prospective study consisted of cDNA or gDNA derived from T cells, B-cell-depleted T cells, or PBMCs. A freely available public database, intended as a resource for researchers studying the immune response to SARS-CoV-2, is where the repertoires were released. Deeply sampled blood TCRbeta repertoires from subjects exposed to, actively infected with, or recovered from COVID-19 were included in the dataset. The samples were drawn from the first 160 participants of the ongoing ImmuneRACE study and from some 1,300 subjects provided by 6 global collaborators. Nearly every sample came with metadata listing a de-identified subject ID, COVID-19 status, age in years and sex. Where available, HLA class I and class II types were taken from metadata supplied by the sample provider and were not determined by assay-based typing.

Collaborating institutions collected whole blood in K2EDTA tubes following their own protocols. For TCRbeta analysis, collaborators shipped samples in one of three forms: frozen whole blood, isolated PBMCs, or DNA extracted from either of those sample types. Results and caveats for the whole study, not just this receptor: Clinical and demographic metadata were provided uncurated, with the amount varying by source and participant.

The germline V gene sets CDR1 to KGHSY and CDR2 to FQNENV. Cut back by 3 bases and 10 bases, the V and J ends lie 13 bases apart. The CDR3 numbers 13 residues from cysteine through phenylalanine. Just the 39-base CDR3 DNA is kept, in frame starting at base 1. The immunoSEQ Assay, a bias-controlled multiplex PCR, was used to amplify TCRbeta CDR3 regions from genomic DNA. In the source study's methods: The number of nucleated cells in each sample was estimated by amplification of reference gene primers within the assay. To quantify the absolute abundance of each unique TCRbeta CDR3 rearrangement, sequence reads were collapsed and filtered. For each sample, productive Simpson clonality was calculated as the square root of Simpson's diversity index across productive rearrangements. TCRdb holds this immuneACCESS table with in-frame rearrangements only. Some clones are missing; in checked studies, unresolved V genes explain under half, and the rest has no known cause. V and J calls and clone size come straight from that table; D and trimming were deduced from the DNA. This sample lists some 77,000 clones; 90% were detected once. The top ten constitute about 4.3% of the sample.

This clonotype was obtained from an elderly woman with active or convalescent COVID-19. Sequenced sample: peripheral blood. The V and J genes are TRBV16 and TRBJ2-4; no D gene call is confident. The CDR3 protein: CASSHYSRIIQYF. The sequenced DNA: TGTGCCAGCAGCCACTATTCGCGAATTATTCAGTACTTC. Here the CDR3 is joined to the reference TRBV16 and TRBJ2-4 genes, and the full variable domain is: GEEVAQTPKHLVRGEGQKAKLYCAPIKGHSYVFWYQQVLKNEFKFLISFQNENVFDETGMPKERFSAKCLPNSPCSLEIQATKLEDSAVYFCASSHYSRIIQYFGAGTRLSVL.